This T cell receptor (beta chain) was obtained from a study of high-grade serous ovarian cancer treatment subgroups. Study details: Samples averaged around 14,000 reads and around 7,600 unique TCR beta rearrangements. Study results and caveats: Only CDR3 was analyzed; CDR1 and CDR2 were not. Without spatial data, bulk sequencing limits insight into HGSC tumor diversity. Different patients shared almost no repertoire; same-patient tumors shared about 0.1 to 0.79.

Trimming removed 0 bases at V and 4 bases at J, with 10 bases between. This CDR3 has 16 residues. The germline V gene has CDR1 MNHNS and CDR2 SASEGT. This clone occurred once. Its antigen is undetermined. TCRdb's table, derived via immunoSEQ multiplex PCR, lists solely in-frame clones and lacks some. The data hold roughly 5,300 clones, with 75% observed a single time. The tumor samples were collected prior to definitive surgery or chemotherapy. Sequenced input: tumor tissue. V and J are TRBV6-1 and TRBJ2-6; D is undetermined. The sequence came from a human patient with high-grade serous ovarian cancer. The CDR3 is CASSEAPGTGANVLTF. The DNA for the CDR3 is TGTGCCAGCAGTGAAGCGCCTGGTACGGGGGCCAACGTCCTGACTTTC.